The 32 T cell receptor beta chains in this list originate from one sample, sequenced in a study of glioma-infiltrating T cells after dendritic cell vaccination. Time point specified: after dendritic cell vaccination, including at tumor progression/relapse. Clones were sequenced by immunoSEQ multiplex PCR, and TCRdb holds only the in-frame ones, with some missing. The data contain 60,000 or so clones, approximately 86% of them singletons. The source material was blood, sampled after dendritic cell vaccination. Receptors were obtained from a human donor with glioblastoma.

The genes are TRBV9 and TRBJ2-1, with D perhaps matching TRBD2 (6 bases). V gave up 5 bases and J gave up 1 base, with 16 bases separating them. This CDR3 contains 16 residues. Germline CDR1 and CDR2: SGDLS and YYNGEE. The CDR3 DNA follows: TGTGCCAGCAGTGGTATTACCGGGAGTTCCTACAATGAGCAGTTCTTC. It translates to CASSGITGSSYNEQFF.

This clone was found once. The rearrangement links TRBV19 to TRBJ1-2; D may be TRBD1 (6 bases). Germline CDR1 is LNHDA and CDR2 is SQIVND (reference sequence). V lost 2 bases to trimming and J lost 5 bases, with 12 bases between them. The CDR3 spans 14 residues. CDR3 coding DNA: TGTGCCAGTAGTATAATCCAGGGGACGTATGGCTACACCTTC. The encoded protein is CASSIIQGTYGYTF. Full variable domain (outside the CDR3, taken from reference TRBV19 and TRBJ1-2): DGGITQSPKYLFRKEGQNVTLSCEQNLNHDAMYWYRQDPGQGLRLIYYSQIVNDFQKGDIAEGYSVSREKKESFPLTVTSAQKNPTAFYLCASSIIQGTYGYTFGSGTRLTVV.

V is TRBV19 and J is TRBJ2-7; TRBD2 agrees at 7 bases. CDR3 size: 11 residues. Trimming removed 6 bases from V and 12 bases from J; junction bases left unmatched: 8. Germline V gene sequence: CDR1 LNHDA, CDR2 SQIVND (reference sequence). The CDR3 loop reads CASRFQGRAYF. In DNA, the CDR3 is TGTGCCAGTAGGTTCCAAGGGAGGGCGTACTTC.

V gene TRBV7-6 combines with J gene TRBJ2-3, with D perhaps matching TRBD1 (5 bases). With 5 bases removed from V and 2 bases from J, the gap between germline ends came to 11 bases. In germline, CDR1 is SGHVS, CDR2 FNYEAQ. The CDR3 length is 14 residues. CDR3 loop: CASSPRTNTDTQYF. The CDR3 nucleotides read TGTGCCAGCAGCCCTCGGACAAACACAGATACGCAGTATTTT. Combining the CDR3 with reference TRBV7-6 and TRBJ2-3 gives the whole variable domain GAGVSQSPRYKVTKRGQDVALRCDPISGHVSLYWYRQALGQGPEFLTYFNYEAQQDKSGLPNDRFSAERPEGSISTLTIQRTEQRDSAMYRCASSPRTNTDTQYFGPGTRLTVL.

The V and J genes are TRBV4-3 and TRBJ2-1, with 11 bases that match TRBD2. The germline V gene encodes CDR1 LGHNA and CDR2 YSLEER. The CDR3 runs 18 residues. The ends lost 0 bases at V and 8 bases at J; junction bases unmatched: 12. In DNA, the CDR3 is TGCGCCAGCAGCCAAGATCCGGCTAGCGGGAGGTCTTCCGATGAGCAGTTCTTC. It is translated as CASSQDPASGRSSDEQFF.

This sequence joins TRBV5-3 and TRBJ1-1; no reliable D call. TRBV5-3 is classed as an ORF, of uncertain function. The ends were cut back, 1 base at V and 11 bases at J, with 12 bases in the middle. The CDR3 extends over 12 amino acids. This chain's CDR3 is CARSLYLTGAFF. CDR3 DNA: TGTGCCAGAAGCTTGTACCTCACGGGGGCTTTCTTT.

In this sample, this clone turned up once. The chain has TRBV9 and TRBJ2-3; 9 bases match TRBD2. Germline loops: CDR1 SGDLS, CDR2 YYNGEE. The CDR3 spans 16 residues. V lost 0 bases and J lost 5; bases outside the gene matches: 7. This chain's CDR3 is CASSVDLAGVKDTQYF. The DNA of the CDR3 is TGTGCCAGCAGCGTAGATTTAGCGGGAGTGAAAGATACGCAGTATTTT.

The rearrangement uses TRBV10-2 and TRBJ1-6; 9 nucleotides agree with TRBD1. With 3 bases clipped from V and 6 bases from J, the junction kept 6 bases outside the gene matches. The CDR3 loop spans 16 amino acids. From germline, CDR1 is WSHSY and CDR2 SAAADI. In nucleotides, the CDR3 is TGCGCCAGCAGTGATACAGGGGGCTCTGTTAATTCACCCCTCCACTTT. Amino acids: CASSDTGGSVNSPLHF.

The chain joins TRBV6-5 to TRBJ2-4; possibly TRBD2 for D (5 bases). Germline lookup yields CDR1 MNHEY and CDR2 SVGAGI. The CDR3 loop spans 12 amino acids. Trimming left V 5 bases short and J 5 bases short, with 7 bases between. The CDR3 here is CASSTRENIQYF. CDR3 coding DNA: TGTGCCAGCAGTACGAGGGAAAACATTCAGTACTTC.

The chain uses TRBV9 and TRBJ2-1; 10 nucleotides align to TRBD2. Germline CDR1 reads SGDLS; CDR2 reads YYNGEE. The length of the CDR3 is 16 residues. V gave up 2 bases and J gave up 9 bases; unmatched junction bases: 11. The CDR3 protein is CASSVLTTSGWVEQFF. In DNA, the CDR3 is TGTGCCAGCAGCGTCCTAACGACTAGCGGGTGGGTTGAGCAGTTCTTC.

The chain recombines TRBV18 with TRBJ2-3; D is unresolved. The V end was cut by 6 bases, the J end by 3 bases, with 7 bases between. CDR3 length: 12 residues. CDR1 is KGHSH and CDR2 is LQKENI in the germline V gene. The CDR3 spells CASSPTTDTQYF. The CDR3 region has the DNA TGTGCCAGCTCTCCGACAACAGATACGCAGTATTTT. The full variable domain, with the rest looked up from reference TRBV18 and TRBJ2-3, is NAGVMQNPRHLVRRRGQEARLRCSPMKGHSHVYWYRQLPEEGLKFMVYLQKENIIDESGMPKERFSAEFPKEGPSILRIQQVVRGDSAAYFCASSPTTDTQYFGPGTRLTVL.

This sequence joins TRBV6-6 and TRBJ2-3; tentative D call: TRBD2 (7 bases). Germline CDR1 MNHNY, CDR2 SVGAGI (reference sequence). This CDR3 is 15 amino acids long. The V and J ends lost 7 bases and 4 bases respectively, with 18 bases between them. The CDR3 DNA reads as TGTGCCAGCACCTCGGTGGGGGGGGCCCCAGATACGCAGTATTTT. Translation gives CASTSVGGAPDTQYF.

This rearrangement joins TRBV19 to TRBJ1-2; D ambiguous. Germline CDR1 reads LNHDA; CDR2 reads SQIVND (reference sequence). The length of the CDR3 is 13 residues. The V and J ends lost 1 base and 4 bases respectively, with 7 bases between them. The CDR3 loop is CASSIGYSYGYTF. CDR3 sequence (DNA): TGTGCCAGTAGTATAGGTTACAGCTATGGCTACACCTTC.

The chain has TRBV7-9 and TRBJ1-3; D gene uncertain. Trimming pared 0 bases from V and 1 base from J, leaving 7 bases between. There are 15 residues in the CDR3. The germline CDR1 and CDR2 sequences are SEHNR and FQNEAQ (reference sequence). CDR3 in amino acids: CASSLAIDSGNTIYF. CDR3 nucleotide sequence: TGTGCCAGCAGCTTAGCGATAGATTCTGGAAACACCATATATTTT.

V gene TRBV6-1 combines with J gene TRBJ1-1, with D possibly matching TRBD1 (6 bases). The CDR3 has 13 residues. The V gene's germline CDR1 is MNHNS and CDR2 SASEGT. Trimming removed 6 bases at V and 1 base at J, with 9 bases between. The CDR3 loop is CASSRGQNTEAFF. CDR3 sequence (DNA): TGTGCCAGCAGCAGGGGACAGAACACTGAAGCTTTCTTT.

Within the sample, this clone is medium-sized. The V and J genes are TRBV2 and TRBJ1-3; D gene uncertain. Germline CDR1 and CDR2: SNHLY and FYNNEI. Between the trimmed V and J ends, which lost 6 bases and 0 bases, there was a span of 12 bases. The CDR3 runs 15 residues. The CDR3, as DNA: TGTGCCAGCAGGGCCCCGGGGTACTCTGGAAACACCATATATTTT. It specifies CASRAPGYSGNTIYF.

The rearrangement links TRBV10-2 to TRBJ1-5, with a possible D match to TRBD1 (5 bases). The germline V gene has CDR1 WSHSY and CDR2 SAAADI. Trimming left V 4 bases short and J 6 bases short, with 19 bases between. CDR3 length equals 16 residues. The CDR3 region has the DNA TGCGCCAGCAGTGCTAACCCGGGGCCCGGGGGTCAGCCCCAGCATTTT. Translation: CASSANPGPGGQPQHF.

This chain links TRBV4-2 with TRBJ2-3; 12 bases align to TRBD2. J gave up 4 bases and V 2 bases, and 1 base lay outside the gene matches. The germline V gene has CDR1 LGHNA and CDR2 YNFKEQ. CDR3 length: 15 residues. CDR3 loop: CASSQSSGGADTQYF. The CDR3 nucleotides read TGTGCCAGCAGCCAATCTAGCGGGGGGGCAGATACGCAGTATTTT.

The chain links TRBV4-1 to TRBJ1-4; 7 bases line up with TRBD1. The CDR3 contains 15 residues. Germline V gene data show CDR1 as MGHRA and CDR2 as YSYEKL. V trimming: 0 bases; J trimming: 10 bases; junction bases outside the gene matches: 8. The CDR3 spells CASSQEGDSRGKLFF. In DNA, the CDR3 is TGCGCCAGCAGCCAAGAGGGGGACAGCCGCGGAAAACTGTTTTTT.

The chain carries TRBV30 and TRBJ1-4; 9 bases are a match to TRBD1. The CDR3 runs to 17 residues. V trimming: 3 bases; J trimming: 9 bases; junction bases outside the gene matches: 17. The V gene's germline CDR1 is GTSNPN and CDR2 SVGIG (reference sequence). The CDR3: CAWSVTGGVGPDQKLFF. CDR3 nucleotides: TGTGCCTGGAGCGTTACAGGGGGCGTAGGGCCTGACCAAAAACTGTTTTTT.

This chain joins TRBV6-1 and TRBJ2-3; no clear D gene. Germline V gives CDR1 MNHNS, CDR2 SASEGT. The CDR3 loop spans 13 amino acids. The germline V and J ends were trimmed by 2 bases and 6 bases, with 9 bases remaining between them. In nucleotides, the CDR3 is TGTGCCAGCAGTGAAAGAGTCTCCGATACGCAGTATTTT. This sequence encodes CASSERVSDTQYF.

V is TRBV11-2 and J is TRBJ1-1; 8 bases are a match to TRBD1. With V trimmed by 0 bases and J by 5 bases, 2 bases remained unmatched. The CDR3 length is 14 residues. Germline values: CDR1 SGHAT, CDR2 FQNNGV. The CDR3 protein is CASSLDRGLTEAFF. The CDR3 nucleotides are TGTGCCAGCAGCTTAGACAGGGGGCTAACTGAAGCTTTCTTT.

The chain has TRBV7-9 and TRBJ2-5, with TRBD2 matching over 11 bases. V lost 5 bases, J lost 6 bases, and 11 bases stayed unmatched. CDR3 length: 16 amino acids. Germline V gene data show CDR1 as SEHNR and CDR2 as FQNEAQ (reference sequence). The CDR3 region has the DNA TGTGCCAGCAGCGACAATAGCGGGGGGGCCGTAAAGACCCAGTACTTC. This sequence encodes CASSDNSGGAVKTQYF.

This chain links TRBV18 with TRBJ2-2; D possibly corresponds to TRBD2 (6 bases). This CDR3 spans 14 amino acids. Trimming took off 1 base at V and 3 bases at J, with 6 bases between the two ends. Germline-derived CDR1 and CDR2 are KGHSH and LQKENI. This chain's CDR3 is CASSPRGDTGELFF. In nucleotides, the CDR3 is TGTGCCAGCTCACCACGGGGGGACACCGGGGAGCTGTTTTTT.

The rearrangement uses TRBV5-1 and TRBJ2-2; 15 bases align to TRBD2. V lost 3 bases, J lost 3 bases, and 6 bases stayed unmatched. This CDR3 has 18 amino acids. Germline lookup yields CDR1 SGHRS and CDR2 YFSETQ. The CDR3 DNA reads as TGCGCCAGCAGCTCGGGACTAGCGGGAGGTGGAGACACCGGGGAGCTGTTTTTT. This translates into CASSSGLAGGGDTGELFF.

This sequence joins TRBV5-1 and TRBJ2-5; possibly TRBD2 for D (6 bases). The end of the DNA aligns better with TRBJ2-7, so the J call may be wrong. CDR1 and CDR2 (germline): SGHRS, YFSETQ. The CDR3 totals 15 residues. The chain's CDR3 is CASSASGGTTYEQYF. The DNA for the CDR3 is TGCGCCAGCAGCGCCTCCGGCGGGACCACCTACGAGCAGTACTTC.

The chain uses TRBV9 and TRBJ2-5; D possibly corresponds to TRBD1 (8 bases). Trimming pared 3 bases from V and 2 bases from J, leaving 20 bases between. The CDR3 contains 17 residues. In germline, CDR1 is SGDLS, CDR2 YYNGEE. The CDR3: CASSEGQGGRGQETQYF. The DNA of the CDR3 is TGTGCCAGCAGCGAAGGACAGGGAGGGAGGGGTCAAGAGACCCAGTACTTC.

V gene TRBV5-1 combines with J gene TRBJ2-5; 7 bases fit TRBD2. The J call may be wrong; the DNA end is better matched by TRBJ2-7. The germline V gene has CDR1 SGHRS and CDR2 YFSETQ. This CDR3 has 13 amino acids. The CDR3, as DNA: TGCGCCAGCCAGGGAGGGCAAACCTACGAGCAGTACTTC. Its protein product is CASQGGQTYEQYF.

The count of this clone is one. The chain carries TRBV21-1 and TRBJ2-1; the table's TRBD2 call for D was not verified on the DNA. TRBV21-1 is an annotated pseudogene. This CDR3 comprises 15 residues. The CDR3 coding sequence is TGTGCCAGCAGTGTGGGGGGGACAAATTACAATGAGCAGTTCTTC. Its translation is CASSVGGTNYNEQFF.

The CDR3 region is CASSVASAGEKLFF. The DNA of the CDR3 is TGTGCCAGCAGCGTAGCGTCGGCGGGTGAAAAACTGTTTTTT. The chain is built from TRBV9 and TRBJ1-4; D not resolved. The CDR3 has 14 residues. V lost 0 bases and J lost 7, with 10 bases in between. The V gene's germline CDR1 is SGDLS and CDR2 YYNGEE. Full variable domain (remainder filled in from reference TRBV9 and TRBJ1-4): DSGVTQTPKHLITATGQRVTLRCSPRSGDLSVYWYQQSLDQGLQFLIQYYNGEERAKGNILERFSAQQFPDLHSELNLSSLELGDSALYFCASSVASAGEKLFFGSGTQLSVL.

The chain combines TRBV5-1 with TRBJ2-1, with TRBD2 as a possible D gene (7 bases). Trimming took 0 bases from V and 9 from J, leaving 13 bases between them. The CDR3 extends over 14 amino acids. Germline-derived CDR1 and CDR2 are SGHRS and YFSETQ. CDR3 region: CASSLDGGRGEQFF. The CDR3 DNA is TGCGCCAGCAGCTTGGACGGGGGGCGAGGTGAGCAGTTCTTC.

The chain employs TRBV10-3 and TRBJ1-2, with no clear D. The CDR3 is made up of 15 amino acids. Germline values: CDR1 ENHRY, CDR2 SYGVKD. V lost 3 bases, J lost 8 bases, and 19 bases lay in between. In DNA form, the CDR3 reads TGTGCCATCAGTGACCGCGAAAAAAGCTCGAAAGGCTACACCTTC. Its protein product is CAISDREKSSKGYTF.